This TCR beta chain was retrieved from a study of T cell responses to AZD1222 COVID-19 vaccine. Study-wide results and caveats: Unmutated variant regions are reportedly targeted by nearly half of spike-specific TCRs. Clonal diversity may have been underestimated, and the donors were mostly white British, with more females than males.

With regard to this clone: Its target is not known.

CDR1 MNHEY and CDR2 SVGAGI come from the germline V gene. This CDR3 is 13 amino acids long. Germline trimming cut 6 bases from V and 5 bases from J; bases unmatched to any gene: 6. Using immunoSEQ multiplex PCR, the repertoire was profiled, and TCRdb retains in-frame clones only, with some absent. The data contain approximately 150,000 clones, approximately 86% of them singletons. This TCR was recovered from an adult who received the MenACWY meningococcal vaccine as a control. The genes are TRBV6-5 and TRBJ1-2, with 7 bases lining up with TRBD1. The specimen comprised peripheral blood, sampled 28 days after the second dose of the MenACWY control vaccine. In DNA, the CDR3 is TGTGCCAGCAGGGGAGGGGGCAGGTATGGCTACACCTTC. This gives the protein CASRGGGRYGYTF.